These 24 T cell receptor beta chains came from one sample sequenced in a study of shared T cell receptors in the human thymus. Profiled with immunoSEQ multiplex PCR; TCRdb holds only in-frame clones, not every one. The profile shows hundreds of thousands of clones, more than 70% of them singletons. A further study also used this sample, focusing on human thymus T cells.

The sequencing sample was made of thymocytes. The receptors stem from a boy under three years old with a congenital heart defect.

This chain connects TRBV9 to TRBJ1-1; TRBD1 matches 9 bases. The CDR3 runs 17 residues. Germline V gene data show CDR1 as SGDLS and CDR2 as YYNGEE. Trimming at V came to 3 bases and at J to 0 bases, leaving 9 bases not matched to a gene. CDR3 nucleotide sequence: TGTGCCAGCAGCGCTCCGACCAGACAGGGGGTGAACACTGAAGCTTTCTTT. Protein sequence: CASSAPTRQGVNTEAFF.

CDR3 sequence (DNA): TGTGCCAGCAGTTATCGTCTTCCGGGAGTTGGTGAGACCCAGTACTTC. It translates to CASSYRLPGVGETQYF. This rearrangement joins TRBV27 to TRBJ2-5, with a possible D match to TRBD2 (6 bases). CDR3 length: 16 amino acids. Germline V gives CDR1 MNHEY, CDR2 SMNVEV (reference sequence). V dropped 4 bases and J dropped 5 bases, with 20 bases sitting between them.

This chain uses TRBV4-3 with TRBJ2-5; D is perhaps TRBD1 (5 bases). The CDR3 has 17 residues. The germline gives CDR1 LGHNA, CDR2 YSLEER. The V end was cut by 0 bases, the J end by 5 bases, with 19 bases between. CDR3 region: CASSQDKVRTLGETQYF. Here the CDR3 DNA reads TGCGCCAGCAGCCAAGATAAGGTTAGGACACTCGGGGAGACCCAGTACTTC.

The chain joins TRBV9 to TRBJ1-1; TRBD1 is a possible D gene (6 bases). Germline CDR1 and CDR2: SGDLS and YYNGEE. Trimming took 0 bases from V and 3 from J, leaving 15 bases between them. The CDR3 totals 16 residues. In DNA, the CDR3 is TGTGCCAGCAGCGTAGAGGTGGGGGCGAGGGACACTGAAGCTTTCTTT. Translation gives CASSVEVGARDTEAFF.

This chain joins TRBV15 and TRBJ2-1; 8 bases agree with TRBD2. Germline-derived CDR1 and CDR2 are LNHNV and YYDKDF (reference sequence). The length of the CDR3 is 18 residues. Losses at the gene ends were 5 bases for V and 2 bases for J; bases not matched to a gene: 14. The CDR3 spells CATSPSVREGAPYNEQFF. The CDR3 DNA reads TGTGCCACCAGCCCTAGCGTCCGGGAGGGTGCCCCCTACAATGAGCAGTTCTTC.

The chain couples TRBV4-3 to TRBJ2-7; tentative D call: TRBD2 (5 bases). Germline assignment: CDR1 LGHNA and CDR2 YSLEER. V was clipped by 0 bases and J by 6 bases, with 15 bases between them. The CDR3 runs to 15 residues. The CDR3 nucleotides read TGCGCCAGCAGCCAAGACCGGACTCGTTCTTGCGAGCAGTACTTC. It yields the protein CASSQDRTRSCEQYF.

The chain combines TRBV6-6 with TRBJ1-2, with 8 positions matching TRBD1. Trimming cost V 4 bases and J 4 bases; bases outside gene matches: 8. The CDR3 runs 15 residues. The V gene's germline CDR1 is MNHNY and CDR2 SVGAGI (reference sequence). The CDR3 here is CASSFPDRVIYGYTF. CDR3 bases: TGTGCCAGCAGTTTTCCGGACAGGGTAATCTATGGCTACACCTTC.

The rearrangement joins TRBV12-5 to TRBJ2-2; 12 positions match TRBD2. The germline V gene encodes CDR1 LGHNT and CDR2 FRNRAP. The CDR3 has 19 amino acids. V gave up 2 bases and J gave up 6 bases; unmatched junction bases: 13. The CDR3 region is CASGLSGASGREVAGELFF. CDR3 coding DNA: TGTGCTAGTGGTTTGTCGGGGGCTAGCGGGAGGGAGGTTGCCGGGGAGCTGTTTTTT.

This clone was found a few times. The chain links TRBV27 to TRBJ1-4, with D tentatively TRBD1 (5 bases). Germline-derived CDR1 and CDR2 are MNHEY and SMNVEV (reference sequence). This CDR3 has 14 residues. The V gene lost 3 bases and the J gene lost 8 bases, with 13 bases spanning the gap. CDR3 sequence (DNA): TGTGCCAGCAGTTTGGGGCAGGATAACGAAAAACTGTTTTTT. Its translation is CASSLGQDNEKLFF. Using reference TRBV27 and TRBJ1-4 for the parts outside the CDR3, the full variable domain is EAQVTQNPRYLITVTGKKLTVTCSQNMNHEYMSWYRQDPGLGLRQIYYSMNVEVTDKGDVPEGYKVSRKEKRNFPLILESPSPNQTSLYFCASSLGQDNEKLFFGSGTQLSVL.

The rearrangement links TRBV4-1 to TRBJ2-1; TRBD2 matches 7 bases. Losses at the gene ends were 7 bases for V and 0 bases for J; bases not matched to a gene: 6. Germline V CDR1 and CDR2: MGHRA, YSYEKL. The CDR3 totals 15 residues. CDR3 loop: CASTIAGSSYNEQFF. The CDR3 bases are TGCGCCAGCACAATAGCGGGTAGCTCCTACAATGAGCAGTTCTTC.

J is TRBJ2-7 and V is TRBV9; 14 bases align to TRBD2. After removal of 4 bases from V and 7 bases from J, the junction contained 4 bases not matched to a gene. The CDR3 is 14 amino acids. The germline V gene has CDR1 SGDLS and CDR2 YYNGEE. The CDR3 loop reads CASSLGTSGREQYF. CDR3 DNA: TGTGCCAGCAGCCTCGGGACTAGCGGGAGAGAGCAGTACTTC.

The V call is TRBV25-1, the J call TRBJ2-5; no definite D call. The CDR3 is 14 amino acids. From germline, CDR1 is MGHDK and CDR2 SYGVNS. Trimming took 3 bases from V and 0 from J, leaving 8 bases between them. DNA of the CDR3: TGTGCCAGCAGTGACTCCACATACCAAGAGACCCAGTACTTC. Protein sequence: CASSDSTYQETQYF.

This clone showed up just once. The chain couples TRBV6-5 to TRBJ2-5, with D possibly being TRBD1 (6 bases). CDR3 length equals 15 residues. With 4 bases removed from V and 4 bases from J, the gap between germline ends came to 16 bases. Germline CDR1 MNHEY, CDR2 SVGAGI. The chain's CDR3 is CASSLSQGGIETQYF. DNA of the CDR3: TGTGCCAGCAGTTTATCACAGGGTGGAATAGAGACCCAGTACTTC.

J is TRBJ2-4 and V is TRBV23-1; 12 bases match TRBD2. TRBV23-1 is sorted into the ORF group, with uncertain function. The ends lost 2 bases at V and 7 bases at J; junction bases unmatched: 12. This CDR3 spans 18 amino acids. Here the CDR3 DNA reads TGCGCCAGCAGTCAACCTTGCCCTACTAGCGGGGGGCCTAACATTCAGTACTTC. Its protein is CASSQPCPTSGGPNIQYF.

V is TRBV4-3 and J is TRBJ2-1, with 8 nucleotides matching TRBD2. Trimming took 4 bases from V and 5 from J; bases not matched to a gene: 7. The CDR3 consists of 15 residues. In germline, CDR1 is LGHNA, CDR2 YSLEER. The chain's CDR3 is CASSPKSGSHNEQFF. DNA for the CDR3: TGCGCCAGCAGCCCCAAAAGCGGGAGTCACAATGAGCAGTTCTTC.

This sequence joins TRBV28 and TRBJ2-3; 13 bases line up with TRBD2. The CDR3 consists of 19 residues. Germline CDR1 and CDR2: MDHEN and SYDVKM. The V segment lost 4 bases and the J segment 5 bases; nucleotides outside the gene matches: 15. The chain's CDR3 is CASSSGLAGLVLQRDTQYF. CDR3 bases: TGTGCCAGCAGTTCGGGACTAGCGGGGTTGGTTTTGCAAAGAGATACGCAGTATTTT.

This clone was found once. The chain recombines TRBV5-5 with TRBJ2-3; 7 nucleotides line up with TRBD1. CDR3 length equals 15 residues. CDR1 and CDR2 (germline): SGHKS, YYEKEE (reference sequence). V dropped 5 bases and J dropped 0; count of bases not matched to a gene: 6. Written as DNA, the CDR3 is TGTGCCAGCAGTGGGGACAGACCTAGCACAGATACGCAGTATTTT. This translates into CASSGDRPSTDTQYF.

The rearrangement uses TRBV28 and TRBJ1-2, with TRBD1 matching 7 bases. V lost 1 base, J lost 3 bases, and 8 bases stayed unmatched. This CDR3 is built from 16 residues. Germline loops: CDR1 MDHEN, CDR2 SYDVKM. The CDR3 region is CASSLLGQYHDYGYTF. The CDR3 bases are TGTGCCAGCAGTTTATTGGGACAGTACCATGACTATGGCTACACCTTC.

This clone was recorded only once. CDR3 bases: TGTGCCAGCAGCGTAGGAGGGAAAACAGTCACCGGGGAGCTGTTTTTT. This sequence encodes CASSVGGKTVTGELFF. The chain carries TRBV9 and TRBJ2-2; TRBD2 is a possible D gene (5 bases). The germline V gene has CDR1 SGDLS and CDR2 YYNGEE. The CDR3 sequence is 16 residues long. The V end was cut by 0 bases, the J end by 4 bases, with 13 bases between.

V is TRBV6-5 and J is TRBJ2-3; 7 bases are shared with TRBD2. CDR3 length: 13 residues. After removal of 8 bases from V and 1 base from J, the junction contained 3 bases not matched to a gene. The germline CDR1 and CDR2 sequences are MNHEY and SVGAGI. The CDR3 coding sequence is TGTGCCAGCTTGGGGAGGGGCACAGATACGCAGTATTTT. It translates to CASLGRGTDTQYF.

In this sample, this clone turned up once. The chain joins TRBV5-4 to TRBJ2-1, with D possibly TRBD2 on 5 matching bases. The CDR3 has 17 amino acids. Trimming removed 0 bases from V and 6 bases from J, with 19 bases in between. The germline CDR1 and CDR2 sequences are SGHNT and YYREEE (reference sequence). CDR3 amino acids: CASSLVSSLRVGNEQFF. CDR3 nucleotides: TGTGCCAGCAGCTTGGTTTCTAGCTTGAGGGTTGGCAATGAGCAGTTCTTC.

The chain combines TRBV28 with TRBJ2-7, with 7 nucleotides matching TRBD1. The CDR3 spans 14 residues. The V and J ends lost 5 bases and 2 bases, in that order; junction bases with no gene match: 6. Germline assignment: CDR1 MDHEN and CDR2 SYDVKM. The CDR3 nucleotides are TGTGCCAGCAGTGCTACGACAGGGCCCTACGAGCAGTACTTC. It codes for CASSATTGPYEQYF. The full variable domain, with the rest looked up from reference TRBV28 and TRBJ2-7, is DVKVTQSSRYLVKRTGEKVFLECVQDMDHENMFWYRQDPGLGLRLIYFSYDVKMKEKGDIPEGYSVSREKKERFSLILESASTNQTSMYLCASSATTGPYEQYFGPGTRLTVT.

The V and J genes are TRBV7-3 and TRBJ2-7; a weak D match, TRBD2 (7 bases). Germline CDR1 reads SGHTA; CDR2 reads FQGTGA. Deletions cut 1 base from V and 6 bases from J, with 13 bases between. The CDR3 has 14 amino acids. The CDR3 DNA reads TGTGCCAGCAGCTTAAAGGGGGGGCCGGGCGAGCAGTACTTC. Protein: CASSLKGGPGEQYF.

The chain recombines TRBV29-1 with TRBJ2-7; the D is unclear. The germline CDR1 and CDR2 sequences are SQVTM and ANQGSEA. The ends were cut back, 0 bases at V and 6 bases at J, with 9 bases in the middle. This CDR3 is built from 12 residues. The CDR3 sequence is CSVEDLTFEQYF. DNA of the CDR3: TGCAGCGTTGAAGATTTAACTTTCGAGCAGTACTTC.